These 23 T cell receptor beta chains were sequenced from one sample in a study of CD8 T cells in Susac syndrome. Random hexamers were used to reverse transcribe an amount of roughly 0.5 to 1 ug RNA. TCRdb used MiXCR to reprocess the immunoSEQ multiplex PCR reads, holding one entry per CDR3 protein. The table lists about 200,000 distinct CDR3 sequences, 90% to 95% of them singletons, with approximately 0.1% in the top ten. Sequences were obtained from CD4+ T cells from PBMCs. The receptors stem from a human donor in good health.

The chain recombines TRBV9 with TRBJ2-3; 10 positions agree with TRBD1. V was pared by 1 base and J by 3 bases, with 8 bases of the junction left unmatched. This CDR3 contains 17 residues. Germline V gene lookup returns CDR1 SGDLS and CDR2 YYNGEE. The CDR3 loop is CASSVPPGTGDTDTQYF. The CDR3 bases are TGTGCCAGCAGCGTACCTCCCGGGACAGGGGATACAGATACGCAGTATTTT.

The chain is built from TRBV4-3 and TRBJ1-2; D is perhaps TRBD1 (6 bases). Per germline, CDR1 LGHNA and CDR2 YSLEER. Trimming cost V 5 bases and J 7 bases, with 14 bases left between them. CDR3 length: 13 amino acids. CDR3 residues: CASSWGGPSGYTF. The DNA of the CDR3 is TGCGCCAGCAGCTGGGGGGGGCCGAGTGGCTACACCTTC.

J is TRBJ1-1 and V is TRBV2; no reliable D call. Germline assignment: CDR1 SNHLY and CDR2 FYNNEI. The CDR3 runs 15 residues. V lost 1 base and J lost 7, with 16 bases in between. CDR3 DNA sequence: TGTGCCAGCAGTGAAGGTCCCGGGGAATGGGATGAAGCTTTCTTT. It yields the protein CASSEGPGEWDEAFF.

The chain employs TRBV9 and TRBJ1-3; D is unresolved. The CDR3 contains 13 residues. The V gene's germline CDR1 is SGDLS and CDR2 YYNGEE. V shed 0 bases and J shed 2 bases, with 3 bases lying between them. The CDR3 loop reads CASSVAAGNTIYF. The CDR3 nucleotides are TGTGCCAGCAGCGTAGCTGCTGGAAACACCATATATTTT.

The V call is TRBV3-1, the J call TRBJ1-5; D remains ambiguous. V gave up 0 bases and J gave up 6 bases, with 6 bases separating them. The length of the CDR3 is 13 residues. In germline, CDR1 is LGHDT, CDR2 YNNKEL (reference sequence). CDR3 amino acids: CASSQDGRQPQHF. Written as DNA, the CDR3 is TGTGCCAGCAGCCAAGATGGGCGTCAGCCCCAGCATTTT. Filled out from reference TRBV3-1 and TRBJ1-5, the complete variable domain reads DTAVSQTPKYLVTQMGNDKSIKCEQNLGHDTMYWYKQDSKKFLKIMFSYNNKELIINETVPNRFSPKSPDKAHLNLHINSLELGDSAVYFCASSQDGRQPQHFGDGTRLSIL.

This clonotype occurred once. The V and J genes are TRBV19 and TRBJ2-3; unclear D gene. The V end was cut by 3 bases, the J end by 6 bases, with 4 bases between. CDR1 and CDR2 (germline): LNHDA, SQIVND (reference sequence). The CDR3 spans 11 residues. This chain's CDR3 is CASSIVDTQYF. CDR3 nucleotide sequence: TGTGCCAGTAGTATCGTGGATACGCAGTATTTT.

The rearrangement joins TRBV9 to TRBJ1-1, with D tentatively TRBD1 (5 bases). Germline assignment: CDR1 SGDLS and CDR2 YYNGEE. Trimming stripped 4 bases from V and 1 base from J, with 14 bases between. The CDR3 totals 15 residues. The CDR3: CASSQRGSRNTEAFF. The CDR3 nucleotides are TGTGCCAGCAGCCAACGGGGCTCGAGGAACACTGAAGCTTTCTTT.

This chain joins TRBV6-6 and TRBJ2-1; 7 bases are shared with TRBD2. CDR3 size: 13 residues. V lost 8 bases to trimming and J lost 3 bases; unmatched junction nucleotides: 4. CDR1 MNHNY and CDR2 SVGAGI come from the germline V gene (reference sequence). The CDR3 loop reads CASRGDHYNEQFF. In DNA form, the CDR3 reads TGTGCCAGCCGGGGGGACCACTACAATGAGCAGTTCTTC.

The V and J genes are TRBV5-6 and TRBJ2-7; 11 bases are a match to TRBD2. J was trimmed by 4 bases and V by 3 bases; bases with no gene match: 15. The CDR3 loop spans 18 amino acids. CDR1 is SGHDT, CDR2 YYEEEE, per germline. The CDR3 DNA sequence: TGTGCCAGCAGCTCCTCCCAGTGGGGACTAGCGGCGAATTACGAGCAGTACGTC. It encodes CASSSSQWGLAANYEQYV.

This clonotype came up a few times. V and J are TRBV12-3 or TRBV12-4 and TRBJ2-7; 7 bases are a match to TRBD2. With V trimmed by 3 bases and J by 1 base, 3 bases remained unmatched. This CDR3 region has 14 residues. The CDR3 coding sequence is TGTGCCAGCAGTTTGGGGGGGGATTCCTACGAGCAGTACTTC. Its translation is CASSLGGDSYEQYF.

The chain uses TRBV29-1 and TRBJ2-2; D perhaps matches TRBD1 (6 bases). V was clipped by 6 bases and J by 2 bases, with 10 bases between them. Germline CDR1 reads SQVTM; CDR2 reads ANQGSEA. CDR3 length: 13 amino acids. CDR3 protein: CSVTGLNTGELFF. DNA for the CDR3: TGCAGCGTGACAGGCCTAAACACCGGGGAGCTGTTTTTT.

The chain is built from TRBV3-1 and TRBJ1-2; D is unresolved. This CDR3 has 15 amino acids. Trimming removed 0 bases at V and 4 bases at J, with 12 bases between. The germline V gene has CDR1 LGHDT and CDR2 YNNKEL (reference sequence). CDR3 amino acids: CASSQDTLGSYGYTF. CDR3 nucleotide sequence: TGTGCCAGCAGCCAAGATACCTTAGGATCCTATGGCTACACCTTC.

The CDR3 DNA reads TGCAGTGCTAGAGTTGGTCGGGACGCCACAGATACGCAGTATTTT. Encoded protein: CSARVGRDATDTQYF. The gene calls are TRBV20-1 and TRBJ2-3; D is possibly TRBD1 or TRBD2 (5 bases each). The germline CDR1 and CDR2 sequences are DFQATT and SNEGSKA (reference sequence). The ends were cut back, 1 base at V and 2 bases at J, with 13 bases in the middle. The CDR3 totals 15 residues.

V and J are TRBV29-1 and TRBJ2-1; D might be TRBD1 or TRBD2, each matching 6 bases. The germline V gene has CDR1 SQVTM and CDR2 ANQGSEA. The CDR3 is 15 amino acids. The V gene lost 1 base and the J gene lost 4 bases, with 14 bases spanning the gap. DNA for the CDR3: TGCAGCGTTGAAGCCCCGGGGGCCGCTTACAATGAGCAGTTCTTC. This translates into CSVEAPGAAYNEQFF.

The chain carries TRBV20-1 and TRBJ1-1; 12 bases match TRBD1. This CDR3 spans 15 amino acids. J gave up 7 bases and V 0 bases, and 6 bases lay outside the gene matches. CDR1 and CDR2 (germline): DFQATT, SNEGSKA (reference sequence). CDR3 loop: CSARDGDRGLGEAFF. The CDR3 nucleotides read TGCAGTGCTAGAGATGGGGACAGGGGGCTTGGTGAAGCTTTCTTT.

This clonotype was observed a handful of times. The gene calls are TRBV29-1 and TRBJ2-3; D remains ambiguous. This CDR3 is 12 amino acids long. With 3 bases removed from V and 2 bases from J, the gap between germline ends came to 6 bases. Germline V gene lookup returns CDR1 SQVTM and CDR2 ANQGSEA. The CDR3 loop reads CSVEASTDTQYF. In DNA, the CDR3 is TGCAGCGTTGAGGCGTCCACAGATACGCAGTATTTT.

V gene TRBV30 combines with J gene TRBJ1-4; D not certain. Looked up from germline, CDR1 is GTSNPN and CDR2 is SVGIG (reference sequence). This CDR3 has 14 amino acids. V lost 0 bases and J 7 bases, leaving 12 bases between the germline ends. The CDR3 protein is CAWSVESIGEKLFF. The CDR3, as DNA: TGTGCCTGGAGTGTAGAATCCATAGGTGAAAAACTGTTTTTT.

This clonotype was detected a few times. The J gene is TRBJ2-3, the V gene TRBV29-1; possible D gene TRBD2, 6 bases. The germline CDR1 and CDR2 sequences are SQVTM and ANQGSEA. V was cut by 4 bases and J by 6 bases, with 8 bases left in between. The CDR3 length is 11 residues. CDR3 in DNA: TGCAGCGTTGGCCGGGGGGATACGCAGTATTTT. It translates to CSVGRGDTQYF.

This chain joins TRBV3-1 and TRBJ1-4; D uncertain. The CDR3 sequence is 14 residues long. From germline, CDR1 is LGHDT and CDR2 YNNKEL (reference sequence). Trimming pared 4 bases from V and 3 bases from J, leaving 9 bases between. DNA for the CDR3: TGTGCCAGCAGCCCATTGGATTCTAATGAAAAACTGTTTTTT. Amino acid sequence: CASSPLDSNEKLFF.

The chain links TRBV30 to TRBJ2-5; D remains ambiguous. Looked up from germline, CDR1 is GTSNPN and CDR2 is SVGIG (reference sequence). The CDR3 totals 13 residues. The V end lost 6 bases, the J end lost 2 bases, and 13 bases lay between the germline ends. CDR3 nucleotides: TGTGCCTGCACCGACACCCGACAAGAGACCCAGTACTTC. It is translated as CACTDTRQETQYF.

This chain connects TRBV19 to TRBJ1-2; the match to TRBD1 covers 8 bases. Per the germline V gene, CDR1 is LNHDA and CDR2 is SQIVND (reference sequence). The V and J ends lost 7 bases and 4 bases, in that order; junction bases with no gene match: 8. CDR3 size: 14 residues. The CDR3 DNA follows: TGTGCCAGTAACGGACAGGGCGCGCTCTATGGCTACACCTTC. Translation: CASNGQGALYGYTF.

The V gene is TRBV12-3 or TRBV12-4, the J gene TRBJ2-1; no clear D. CDR3 size: 13 residues. Trimming removed 3 bases at V and 8 bases at J, with 11 bases between. CDR3 nucleotide sequence: TGTGCCAGCAGTTTCCAGGAATTCGATGAGCAGTTCTTC. Protein sequence: CASSFQEFDEQFF.

The gene calls are TRBV27 and TRBJ2-5, with 10 bases aligning to TRBD2. V was pared by 8 bases and J by 2 bases, with 8 bases of the junction left unmatched. Per germline, CDR1 MNHEY and CDR2 SMNVEV (reference sequence). This CDR3 comprises 15 residues. Written as DNA, the CDR3 is TGTGCCAGCTCGGGTCGGACTAGCGGACAAGAGACCCAGTACTTC. Its protein product is CASSGRTSGQETQYF.